The sequence of this TCR beta chain was determined in a study of vaccination effects on CD4 cells after COVID-19 (dated by TCRdb to between 2021 and 2023). Regarding the study in general: In the ViraFEST assay, PBMC were stimulated with viral peptide pools, and TCR sequencing was then used to find antigen-specific CD4+ T cell clonotypes based on their expansion. Across the study, the median time from the second dose to post-vaccine sampling was 72 days (range 14 to 241). Fewer than 2.5 million PBMC per well were cultured in IMDM with around 5% human AB serum, around 10 IU/ml IL-2 and gentamicin, plus 10 ug/ml peptides. The study compared SARS-CoV-2 spike-specific CD4+ TCR repertoires before and after mRNA vaccination in COVID-19 convalescent patients and infection-naive vaccine recipients. A total of 10 COVID-19 convalescent patients and a handful of SARS-CoV-2-naive healthy vaccine recipients were included in the full study. In the study, cultures from other donors were sequenced using the Oncomine TCR Beta short-read assay on an Illumina iSeq 100.

The CDR3 covers 16 residues, taking in both the cysteine and the phenylalanine. Only CDR3 DNA is held: 48 bases, read in frame from base 1. After 10 days of culture, CD4+ T cells were isolated with the EasySep CD4+ T cell isolation kit. Each participant received two doses of an mRNA SARS-CoV-2 vaccine, either BNT162b2 or mRNA-1273. None of the healthy vaccine recipients had a prior SARS-CoV-2 infection, which was confirmed by nucleocapsid antibody tests that came back negative both before and after vaccination. Half of the culture medium was replaced with fresh IL-2-containing medium on days 3 and 7. Unless noted otherwise, every peptide stimulation condition was grown in triplicate wells. Using Ficoll-Paque Plus gradient centrifugation, PBMC were separated from whole blood and then either used fresh or cryopreserved at -140C. Genomic DNA was extracted from cultured CD4+ T cells with the QIAamp micro DNA kit.

This clone was found once. Its antigen has not been determined. No much larger clonotype is one base removed from it; base qualities were not supplied. The investigation overall reported the following: Among healthy vaccine recipients, nearly all vaccine-induced clones were SARS-CoV-2 mono-reactive, and just 1 of 255 was cross-reactive with common cold coronaviruses. The study was limited by a small number of convalescent patients and lacked early post-infection timepoints. At late post-vaccination timepoints, both infection-induced and vaccine-induced clones showed marked clonal contraction, consistent with waning T cell responses.

The protocol used for the library was the immunoSEQ multiplex PCR assay. DNA from the cultured and isolated CD4+ T cells underwent TCR beta CDR3 sequencing. Per the original workflow: Non-productive TCR sequences were discarded, and reads were trimmed to the CDR3 region, with only CDR3s of 7 or more amino acids retained. The MANAFEST web app was used to identify antigen-specific clonotypes by comparing expansion in peptide wells with expansion in reference cultures. To count as positive, a clone had to show expansion at FDR<0.05 compared with the reference and with all other wells, an odds ratio above 5, and a frequency above 0.1% in two replicate wells. A clonotype was called cross-reactive if it was significantly expanded both in SARS-CoV-2 spike wells and in at least one common cold coronavirus spike condition. CDR3 similarity was assessed by Levenshtein distance with the stringdist R package, and unrooted trees were built with ape in R 3.6.1. TCRdb carries this immuneACCESS record with in-frame sequences only. Its versions omit some clonotypes, under half of them owing to an unresolved V gene in the studies checked, with the rest unexplained. The V and J calls and the clone size are those of that table, but D and trimming were determined from the DNA. This sample comprises just over 55,000 clones, 78% of them detected only once. 3.5% to 5% of the sample is taken by the ten largest.

The chain is made from TRBV21-1 and TRBJ2-4; TRBD1 was called by the table and not checked on the DNA. TRBV21-1 is tagged as a pseudogene. The sequence was obtained from a human donor who received a COVID-19 vaccine. Sample: CD4+ T cells from PBMCs cultured without peptide, taken after COVID-19 vaccination. This receptor carries the CDR3 CASSKKGGHRRDIQYF. The DNA sequence follows: TGTGCCAGCAGCAAAAAAGGGGGACACCGCCGTGACATTCAGTACTTC.